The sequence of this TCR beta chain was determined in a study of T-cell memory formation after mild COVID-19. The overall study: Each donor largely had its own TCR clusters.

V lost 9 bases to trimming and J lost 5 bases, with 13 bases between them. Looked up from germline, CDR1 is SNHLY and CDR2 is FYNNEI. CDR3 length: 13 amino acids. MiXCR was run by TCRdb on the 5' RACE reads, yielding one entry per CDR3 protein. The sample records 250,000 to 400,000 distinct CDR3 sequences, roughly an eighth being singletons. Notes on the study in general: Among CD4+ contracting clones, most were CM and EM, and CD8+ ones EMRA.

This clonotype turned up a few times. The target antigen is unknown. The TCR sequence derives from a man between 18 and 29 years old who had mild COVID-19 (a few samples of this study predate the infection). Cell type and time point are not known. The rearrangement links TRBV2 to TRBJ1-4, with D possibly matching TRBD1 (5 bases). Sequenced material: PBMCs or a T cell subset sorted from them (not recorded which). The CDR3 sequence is CASTRDLNEKLFF. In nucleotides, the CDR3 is TGTGCCAGTACCCGGGACCTCAATGAAAAACTGTTTTTT.